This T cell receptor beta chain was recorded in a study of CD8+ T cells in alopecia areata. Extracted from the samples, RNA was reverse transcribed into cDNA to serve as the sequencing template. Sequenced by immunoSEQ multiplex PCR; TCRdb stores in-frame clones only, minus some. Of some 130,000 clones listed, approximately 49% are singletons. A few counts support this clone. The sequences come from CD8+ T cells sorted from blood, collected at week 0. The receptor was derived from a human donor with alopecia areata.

CDR3 residues: CSVERPQETQYF. The CDR3 bases are TGCAGCGTGGAACGCCCCCAAGAGACCCAGTACTTC. The chain carries TRBV29-1 and TRBJ2-5; D unclear. The CDR3 covers 12 residues. Germline assignment: CDR1 SQVTM and CDR2 ANQGSEA. V lost 6 bases to trimming and J lost 1 base, with 9 bases between them.